This paragraph reports one T cell receptor beta chain. This sample stems from a study of shared clonotypes between healthy human individuals. Across the whole study: Researchers drew samples from a couple of women and three men aged 18 to 49.

V gave up 8 bases and J gave up 3 bases, with 17 bases separating them. The CDR3 loop spans 14 amino acids. Germline CDR1 and CDR2: MNHEY and SMNVEV (reference sequence). Each cell subset's genomic DNA was divided evenly among several immunoSEQ plates. Produced via immunoSEQ multiplex PCR; TCRdb's table is partial and in-frame only. The repertoire consists of 1,500,000 or so clones, with around 98.5% occurring once and the leading ten covering roughly 0.36%. What was sequenced was naive CD4+ T cells sorted from blood. The subset denotes: CD45RA+ positively selected. The chain combines TRBV27 with TRBJ2-7; possibly TRBD1 for D (5 bases). The sequence came from a man aged 25-40 years in good health. CDR3: CASDEGAADYEQYF. CDR3 in DNA: TGTGCCAGCGACGAAGGGGCCGCCGACTACGAGCAGTACTTC.